This T cell receptor beta chain is from a study of shared clonotypes between healthy human individuals. As for this clone: As yet, its antigen is unknown.

Germline CDR1 is SGHRS and CDR2 is YFSETQ. The CDR3 consists of 14 residues. V dropped 4 bases and J dropped 9; count of bases not matched to a gene: 10. General study points: Naive subsets generally exceeded memory subsets in estimated richness.

Generated by immunoSEQ multiplex PCR, the TCRdb table keeps only in-frame clones and is missing some. This sample has approximately 2.1 million clones, with approximately 95% found just once. The TCR was taken from a man between 18 and 35 years old in good health. Some clones in this sample may be carry-over from other donors' samples. Input material: naive CD4+ T cells from PBMCs. Subset of the sample: CD45RA+ positively selected. The chain uses TRBV5-1 and TRBJ1-2, with 9 bases aligning to TRBD1. The CDR3 sequence: CASSTQGAPQSYTF. CDR3 DNA: TGCGCCAGCAGCACACAGGGGGCCCCCCAGAGCTACACCTTC.